These 18 T cell receptor beta chains share one sample of origin, sequenced in a study of CD8+ T cells in alopecia areata (dated by TCRdb to the late 2010s). Taken with the paper, the label for time point translates to: roughly 24 weeks on oral tofacitinib. This sample's treatment or condition label indicates: oral pan-JAK inhibitor, 5-10 mg twice daily. Library creation used the immunoSEQ multiplex PCR assay. To provide template for TCR sequencing, every sample had RNA extracted and reverse transcribed into cDNA. Drawn from immuneACCESS, this table holds only the in-frame rearrangements with V and J called that TCRdb kept. Clones are partly lost; checked studies trace under half to an unresolved V gene and leave the rest unexplained. This sample is represented by 190,000 or so clones; roughly 60% of them were singletons. In total, the top ten clones hold 5.5% to 6% of the sample. This specimen was CD4+ T cells sorted from blood, taken at week 24, from a patient treated with tofacitinib. Every receptor here comes from a human donor with alopecia areata.

The chain uses TRBV10-3 and TRBJ1-6, with 8 bases lining up with TRBD1. V gave up 11 bases and J gave up 7 bases; unmatched junction bases: 7. Germline lookup yields CDR1 ENHRY and CDR2 SYGVKD. The CDR3 has 13 amino acids. This CDR3 reads CAATGDGNSPLHF. The CDR3 DNA reads TGTGCCGCGACAGGGGACGGAAATTCACCCCTCCACTTT.

This clone was seen a single time. The chain recombines TRBV6-5 with TRBJ2-3; 8 nucleotides match TRBD1. Germline CDR1 is MNHEY and CDR2 is SVGAGI. The CDR3 is 16 amino acids. V dropped 2 bases and J dropped 4; count of bases not matched to a gene: 8. The CDR3 DNA follows: TGTGCCAGCAGTTACCTTGGACAGGGAGGATCAGATACGCAGTATTTT. Protein: CASSYLGQGGSDTQYF.

This chain connects TRBV14 to TRBJ2-2, with D uncertain. In germline, CDR1 is SGHDN, CDR2 FVKESK. CDR3 length equals 14 residues. With 2 bases removed from V and 4 bases from J, the gap between germline ends came to 8 bases. DNA of the CDR3: TGTGCCAGCAGCCAAATAGGTTTCACCGGGGAGCTGTTTTTT. Protein product: CASSQIGFTGELFF.

This rearrangement joins TRBV9 to TRBJ1-1; D not resolved. The CDR3 has 14 amino acids. In germline, CDR1 is SGDLS, CDR2 YYNGEE. Trimming left V 3 bases short and J 2 bases short, with 11 bases between. CDR3 bases: TGTGCCAGCAGCGACCTCAAGGTCAACACTGAAGCTTTCTTT. It codes for CASSDLKVNTEAFF.

The chain uses TRBV5-1 and TRBJ1-1; possible D gene TRBD1, 5 bases. With 5 bases removed from V and 1 base from J, the gap between germline ends came to 12 bases. Germline V lookup: CDR1 SGHRS, CDR2 YFSETQ. The CDR3 is 14 residues long. The CDR3 loop is CASSWDGENTEAFF. CDR3 nucleotides: TGCGCCAGCAGTTGGGACGGAGAGAACACTGAAGCTTTCTTT.

This clone appeared a few times. The gene calls are TRBV27 and TRBJ2-7; D tentatively fits TRBD1 or TRBD2 (5 bases each). The CDR3 loop spans 16 amino acids. Germline V gene sequence: CDR1 MNHEY, CDR2 SMNVEV (reference sequence). Trimming stripped 3 bases from V and 2 bases from J, with 17 bases between. The CDR3 DNA sequence: TGTGCCAGCAGTTTGGGACCCTTAGGCGGCACCTACGAGCAGTACTTC. Translating it yields CASSLGPLGGTYEQYF.

The chain recombines TRBV25-1 with TRBJ2-7, with D possibly being TRBD2 (6 bases). The CDR3 has 14 amino acids. Germline CDR1 reads MGHDK; CDR2 reads SYGVNS. V gave up 3 bases and J gave up 4 bases, with 13 bases separating them. The CDR3: CASSDQRVGYEQYF. The CDR3 nucleotides are TGTGCCAGCAGTGATCAGCGGGTCGGGTACGAGCAGTACTTC.

The J gene is TRBJ1-2, the V gene TRBV28; perhaps TRBD1 as D (5 bases). Germline V gene sequence: CDR1 MDHEN, CDR2 SYDVKM. V shed 8 bases and J shed 3 bases, with 13 bases lying between them. The CDR3 runs 13 residues. CDR3 amino acids: CASSTWGDYGYTF. Written as DNA, the CDR3 is TGTGCCAGCTCCACGTGGGGGGACTATGGCTACACCTTC.

The chain uses TRBV4-1 and TRBJ2-2; 10 bases agree with TRBD1. The germline CDR1 and CDR2 sequences are MGHRA and YSYEKL. The V gene end was trimmed by 3 bases and the J gene end by 7 bases; junction bases not matched to a gene: 5. The CDR3 length is 15 residues. CDR3 bases: TGCGCCAGCAGCCAGGGGGACAGGGGTGGCGGGGAGCTGTTTTTT. This encodes CASSQGDRGGGELFF.

There are a few counts of this clone. The CDR3 is CAISLVGSQAFF. In DNA form, the CDR3 reads TGTGCCATCAGTCTCGTAGGCTCTCAAGCTTTCTTT. The V call is TRBV10-3, the J call TRBJ1-1; D remains unclear. The CDR3 has 12 amino acids. Trimming took 5 bases from V and 9 from J, leaving 13 bases between them. Germline values: CDR1 ENHRY, CDR2 SYGVKD.

The chain employs TRBV19 and TRBJ2-7; D is unresolved. Looked up from germline, CDR1 is LNHDA and CDR2 is SQIVND (reference sequence). With 3 bases removed from V and 5 bases from J, the gap between germline ends came to 23 bases. The CDR3 totals 17 residues. CDR3 region: CASSISGPVYGGHEQYF. The CDR3 DNA reads as TGTGCCAGTAGTATTTCCGGGCCAGTATACGGTGGCCACGAGCAGTACTTC. Using reference TRBV19 and TRBJ2-7 for the parts outside the CDR3, the full variable domain is DGGITQSPKYLFRKEGQNVTLSCEQNLNHDAMYWYRQDPGQGLRLIYYSQIVNDFQKGDIAEGYSVSREKKESFPLTVTSAQKNPTAFYLCASSISGPVYGGHEQYFGPGTRLTVT.

At least ten counts were recorded for this clone. The V call is TRBV2, the J call TRBJ2-2, with TRBD1 matching over 8 bases. J lost 3 bases, V lost 5 bases, and 5 bases had no gene match. The CDR3 consists of 15 residues. Germline V gene lookup returns CDR1 SNHLY and CDR2 FYNNEI. The CDR3 reads CASSTDRVDTGELFF. The CDR3 region has the DNA TGTGCCAGCAGTACGGACAGGGTGGACACCGGGGAGCTGTTTTTT. Full variable domain (rest looked up from reference TRBV2 and TRBJ2-2): EPEVTQTPSHQVTQMGQEVILRCVPISNHLYFYWYRQILGQKVEFLVSFYNNEISEKSEIFDDQFSVERPDGSNFTLKIRSTKLEDSAMYFCASSTDRVDTGELFFGEGSRLTVL.

The J gene is TRBJ2-7, the V gene TRBV28; D ambiguous. Germline loops: CDR1 MDHEN, CDR2 SYDVKM. The CDR3 has 11 amino acids. V was cut by 6 bases and J by 6 bases, with 9 bases left in between. The CDR3 nucleotides are TGTGCCAGCAGCCTAGGGTCCGAGCAGTACTTC. Residues: CASSLGSEQYF.

This chain joins TRBV5-1 and TRBJ2-2; no firm D call. Germline-derived CDR1 and CDR2 are SGHRS and YFSETQ. The CDR3 runs 15 residues. Trimming removed 0 bases at V and 3 bases at J, with 9 bases between. The CDR3 sequence is CASSLGGDDTGELFF. Written as DNA, the CDR3 is TGCGCCAGCAGCTTGGGAGGAGATGACACCGGGGAGCTGTTTTTT.

The rearrangement links TRBV23-1 to TRBJ1-5; maybe TRBD1 (5 bases). TRBV23-1 belongs to the ORF category, with a function that is uncertain. The CDR3 has 13 amino acids. V was shortened by 2 bases and J by 7 bases, with 9 bases between the two germline ends. The CDR3 bases are TGCGCCAGCAGTCAAAGGGGTAGGCAGCCCCAGCATTTT. It is translated as CASSQRGRQPQHF.

This clone appeared once. This chain links TRBV4-3 with TRBJ2-5; 9 bases line up with TRBD1. The CDR3 covers 14 residues. V shed 3 bases, J shed 7 bases, and the junction held 6 bases outside the gene matches. Germline CDR1 reads LGHNA; CDR2 reads YSLEER. CDR3 loop: CASSHRTGEGTQYF. The CDR3 coding sequence is TGCGCCAGCAGCCACCGGACAGGGGAGGGGACCCAGTACTTC.

This clone occurred a few times. The chain uses TRBV6-4 and TRBJ2-3; D is uncertain. Trimming shortened V by 0 bases and J by 7 bases, and 8 bases separated the two germline ends. Per germline, CDR1 MRHNA and CDR2 SNTAGT. The CDR3 runs to 13 residues. The CDR3 region is CASSDSPGNTQYF. In DNA, the CDR3 is TGTGCCAGCAGTGACTCACCTGGTAATACGCAGTATTTT.

This chain joins TRBV7-3 and TRBJ2-3; the D is unclear. The V end was cut by 3 bases, the J end by 6 bases, with 10 bases between. The CDR3 totals 13 residues. Germline CDR1 SGHTA, CDR2 FQGTGA. The CDR3 nucleotides read TGTGCCAGCAGCTTGGCGGCCCTCGATACGCAGTATTTT. Amino acid sequence: CASSLAALDTQYF.